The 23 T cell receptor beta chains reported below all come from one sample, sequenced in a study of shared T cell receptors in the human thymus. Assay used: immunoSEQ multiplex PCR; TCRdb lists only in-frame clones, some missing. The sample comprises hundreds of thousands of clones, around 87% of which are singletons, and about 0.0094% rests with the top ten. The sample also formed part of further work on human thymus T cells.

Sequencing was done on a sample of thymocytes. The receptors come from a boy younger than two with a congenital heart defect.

CDR3 sequence: CASSSQRGAYNEQFF. The CDR3 coding sequence is TGTGCCAGCAGTTCCCAGCGGGGGGCCTACAATGAGCAGTTCTTC. This chain joins TRBV6-6 and TRBJ2-1; 9 positions match TRBD2. The junction had 3 bases not matched to a gene; V was cut back by 4 bases and J by 2 bases. The CDR3 spans 15 residues. Germline loops: CDR1 MNHNY, CDR2 SVGAGI (reference sequence).

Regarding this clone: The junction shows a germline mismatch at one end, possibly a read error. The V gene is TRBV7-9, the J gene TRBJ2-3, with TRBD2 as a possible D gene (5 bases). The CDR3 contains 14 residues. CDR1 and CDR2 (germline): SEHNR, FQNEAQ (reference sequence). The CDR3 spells CASSVATSSDTQYF. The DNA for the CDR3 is TGTGCCAGCAGCGTAGCAACTAGTTCAGATACGCAGTATTTT.

CDR3 amino acids: CATSPRNGTSGPLHF. CDR3 bases: TGTGCCACCAGCCCCAGGAACGGGACTTCGGGGCCCCTCCACTTT. The chain employs TRBV15 and TRBJ1-6, with D possibly matching TRBD1 (5 bases). The germline gives CDR1 LNHNV, CDR2 YYDKDF (reference sequence). CDR3 length: 15 amino acids. Trimming shortened V by 5 bases and J by 13 bases, and 21 bases separated the two germline ends.

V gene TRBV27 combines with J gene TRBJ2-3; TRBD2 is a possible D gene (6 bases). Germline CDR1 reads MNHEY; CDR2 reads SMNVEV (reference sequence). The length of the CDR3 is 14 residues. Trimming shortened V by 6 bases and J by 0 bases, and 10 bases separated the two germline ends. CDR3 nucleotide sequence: TGTGCCAGCAGCCCGGGAGACAGCACAGATACGCAGTATTTT. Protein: CASSPGDSTDTQYF.

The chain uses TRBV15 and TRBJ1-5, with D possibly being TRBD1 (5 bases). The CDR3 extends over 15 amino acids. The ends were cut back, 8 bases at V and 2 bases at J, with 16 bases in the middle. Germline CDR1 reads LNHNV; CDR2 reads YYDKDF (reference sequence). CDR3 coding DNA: TGTGCCACCTCCTTCGGGAGGGGAGGCAATCAGCCCCAGCATTTT. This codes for CATSFGRGGNQPQHF.

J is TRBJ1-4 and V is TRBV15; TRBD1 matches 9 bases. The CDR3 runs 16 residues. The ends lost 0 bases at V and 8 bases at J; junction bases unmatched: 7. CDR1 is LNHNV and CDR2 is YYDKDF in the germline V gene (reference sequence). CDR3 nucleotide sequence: TGTGCCACCAGCAGAGACCCGGACAGGGGAGGGGAAAAACTGTTTTTT. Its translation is CATSRDPDRGGEKLFF.

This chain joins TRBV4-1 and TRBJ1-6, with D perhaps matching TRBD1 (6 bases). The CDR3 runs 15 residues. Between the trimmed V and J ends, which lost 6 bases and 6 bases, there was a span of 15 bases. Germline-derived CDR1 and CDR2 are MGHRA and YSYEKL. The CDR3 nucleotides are TGCGCCAGCAGTGTAGGCGGCAGGGGTAATTCACCCCTCCACTTT. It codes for CASSVGGRGNSPLHF.

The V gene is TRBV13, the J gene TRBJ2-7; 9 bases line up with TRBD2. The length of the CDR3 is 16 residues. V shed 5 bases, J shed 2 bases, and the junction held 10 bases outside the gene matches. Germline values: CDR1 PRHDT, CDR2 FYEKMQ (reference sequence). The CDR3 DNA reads TGTGCCAGCAGCCTCAGTAAGCGGGAGGTGCCCTACGAGCAGTACTTC. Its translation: CASSLSKREVPYEQYF.

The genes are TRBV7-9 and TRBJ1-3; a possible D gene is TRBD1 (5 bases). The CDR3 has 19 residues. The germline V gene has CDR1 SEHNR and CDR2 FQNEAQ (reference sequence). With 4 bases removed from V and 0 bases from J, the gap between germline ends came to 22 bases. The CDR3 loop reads CASSSAGQVYFVSGNTIYF. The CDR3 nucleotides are TGTGCCAGCAGCTCTGCGGGGCAGGTTTATTTCGTCTCTGGAAACACCATATATTTT.

CDR3 bases: TGTGCCAGCAGTCAAGGACTGACCTACGAGCAGTACTTC. It is translated as CASSQGLTYEQYF. This chain joins TRBV28 and TRBJ2-7; D possibly corresponds to TRBD2 (5 bases). There are 13 residues in the CDR3. CDR1 is MDHEN, CDR2 SYDVKM, per germline. Between the trimmed V and J ends, which lost 5 bases and 2 bases, there was a span of 10 bases.

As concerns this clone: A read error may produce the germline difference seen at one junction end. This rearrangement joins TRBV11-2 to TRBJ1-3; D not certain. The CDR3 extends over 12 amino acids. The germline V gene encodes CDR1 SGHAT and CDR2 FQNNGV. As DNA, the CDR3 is TGTGCCAGCAGCTTAGGAGGAACCACCATATATTTT. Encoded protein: CASSLGGTTIYF.

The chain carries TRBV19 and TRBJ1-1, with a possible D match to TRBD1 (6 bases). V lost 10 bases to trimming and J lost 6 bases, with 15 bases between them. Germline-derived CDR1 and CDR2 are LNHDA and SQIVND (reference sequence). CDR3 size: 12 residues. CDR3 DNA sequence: TGTGCCACCCGGACAGTACACTCTGAAGCTTTCTTT. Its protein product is CATRTVHSEAFF. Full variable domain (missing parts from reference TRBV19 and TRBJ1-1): DGGITQSPKYLFRKEGQNVTLSCEQNLNHDAMYWYRQDPGQGLRLIYYSQIVNDFQKGDIAEGYSVSREKKESFPLTVTSAQKNPTAFYLCATRTVHSEAFFGQGTRLTVV.

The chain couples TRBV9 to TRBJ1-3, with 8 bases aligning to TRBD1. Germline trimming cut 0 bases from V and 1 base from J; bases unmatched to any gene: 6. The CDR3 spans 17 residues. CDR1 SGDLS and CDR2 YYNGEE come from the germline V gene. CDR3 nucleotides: TGTGCCAGCAGCGTAGCGGACAGGGCGATATCTGGAAACACCATATATTTT. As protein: CASSVADRAISGNTIYF.

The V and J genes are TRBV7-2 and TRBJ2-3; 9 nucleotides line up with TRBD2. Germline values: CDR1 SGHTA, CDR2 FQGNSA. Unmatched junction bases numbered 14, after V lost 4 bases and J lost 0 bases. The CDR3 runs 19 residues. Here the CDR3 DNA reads TGTGCCAGCAGCTCCCGACTAGGCGGGGGGGAACCTAGCACAGATACGCAGTATTTT. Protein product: CASSSRLGGGEPSTDTQYF.

The DNA of the CDR3 is TGTGCCAGCAGCGAAGAGGGACTAGCGGGGGGGAAATCATACAATGAGCAGTTCTTC. Translating it yields CASSEEGLAGGKSYNEQFF. V gene TRBV7-2 combines with J gene TRBJ2-1, with 16 bases that match TRBD2. Per germline, CDR1 SGHTA and CDR2 FQGNSA. The CDR3 spans 19 residues. V dropped 5 bases and J dropped 4; count of bases not matched to a gene: 11.

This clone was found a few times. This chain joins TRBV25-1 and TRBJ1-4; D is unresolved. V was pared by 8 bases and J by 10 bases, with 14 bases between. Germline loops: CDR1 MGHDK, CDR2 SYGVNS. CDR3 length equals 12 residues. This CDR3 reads CASAGRSGKLFF. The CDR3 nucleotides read TGTGCCAGCGCCGGGAGGTCAGGAAAACTGTTTTTT. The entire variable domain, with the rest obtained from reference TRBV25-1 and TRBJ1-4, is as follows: EADIYQTPRYLVIGTGKKITLECSQTMGHDKMYWYQQDPGMELHLIHYSYGVNSTEKGDLSSESTVSRIRTEHFPLTLESARPSHTSQYLCASAGRSGKLFFGSGTQLSVL.

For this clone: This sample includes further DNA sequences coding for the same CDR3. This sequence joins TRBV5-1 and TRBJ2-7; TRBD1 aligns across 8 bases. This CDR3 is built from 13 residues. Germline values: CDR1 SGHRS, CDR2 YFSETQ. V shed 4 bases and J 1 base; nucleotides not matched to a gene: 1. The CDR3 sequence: CASSRDRSYEQYF. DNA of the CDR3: TGCGCCAGCAGCAGGGACAGGTCCTACGAGCAGTACTTC.

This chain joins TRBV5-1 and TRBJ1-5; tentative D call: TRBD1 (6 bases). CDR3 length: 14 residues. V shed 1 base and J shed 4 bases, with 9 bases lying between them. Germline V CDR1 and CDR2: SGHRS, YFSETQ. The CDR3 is CASSLSGENQPQHF. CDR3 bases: TGCGCCAGCAGCTTGTCAGGGGAGAATCAGCCCCAGCATTTT.

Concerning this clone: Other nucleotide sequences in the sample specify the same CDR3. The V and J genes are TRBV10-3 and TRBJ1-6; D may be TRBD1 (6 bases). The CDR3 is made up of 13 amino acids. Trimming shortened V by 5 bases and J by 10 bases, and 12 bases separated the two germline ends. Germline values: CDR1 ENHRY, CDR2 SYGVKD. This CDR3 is CAISSGDNSPLHF. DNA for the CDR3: TGTGCCATCAGTTCAGGGGACAACTCACCCCTCCACTTT.

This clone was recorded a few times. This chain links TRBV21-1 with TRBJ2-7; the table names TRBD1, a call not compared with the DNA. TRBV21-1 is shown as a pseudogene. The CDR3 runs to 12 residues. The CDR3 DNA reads TGTGCCAGCTGGCGGGACAGCTACGAGCAGTACTTC. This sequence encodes CASWRDSYEQYF.

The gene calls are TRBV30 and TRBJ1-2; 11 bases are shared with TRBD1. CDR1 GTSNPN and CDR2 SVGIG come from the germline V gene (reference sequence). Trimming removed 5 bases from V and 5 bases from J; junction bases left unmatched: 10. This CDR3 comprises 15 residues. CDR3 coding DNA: TGTGCCTGGGTGGGGAACGGGACAGGGGGTTATGGCTACACCTTC. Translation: CAWVGNGTGGYGYTF.

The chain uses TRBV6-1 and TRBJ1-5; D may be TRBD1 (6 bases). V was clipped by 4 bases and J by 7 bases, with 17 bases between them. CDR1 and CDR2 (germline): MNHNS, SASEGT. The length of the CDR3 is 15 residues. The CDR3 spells CASSADRTNGQPQHF. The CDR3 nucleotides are TGTGCCAGCAGTGCTGACAGGACCAACGGCCAGCCCCAGCATTTT.

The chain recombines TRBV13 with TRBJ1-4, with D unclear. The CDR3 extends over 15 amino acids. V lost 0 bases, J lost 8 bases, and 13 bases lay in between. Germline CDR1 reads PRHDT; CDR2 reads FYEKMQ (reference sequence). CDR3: CASSLGSGIREKLFF. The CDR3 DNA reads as TGTGCCAGCAGCTTAGGGTCAGGCATAAGGGAAAAACTGTTTTTT.